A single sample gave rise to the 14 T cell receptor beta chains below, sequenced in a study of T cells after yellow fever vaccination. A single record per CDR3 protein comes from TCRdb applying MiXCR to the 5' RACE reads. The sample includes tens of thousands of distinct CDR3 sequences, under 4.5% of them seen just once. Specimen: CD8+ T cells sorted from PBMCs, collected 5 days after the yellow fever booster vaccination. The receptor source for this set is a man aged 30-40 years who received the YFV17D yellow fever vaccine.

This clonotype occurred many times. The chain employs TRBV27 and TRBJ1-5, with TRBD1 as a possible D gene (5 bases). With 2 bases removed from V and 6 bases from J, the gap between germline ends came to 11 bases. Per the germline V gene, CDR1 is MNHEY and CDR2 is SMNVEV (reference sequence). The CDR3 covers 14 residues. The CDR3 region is CASSLDQGSQPQHF. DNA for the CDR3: TGTGCCAGCAGTTTAGATCAGGGAAGTCAGCCCCAGCATTTT.

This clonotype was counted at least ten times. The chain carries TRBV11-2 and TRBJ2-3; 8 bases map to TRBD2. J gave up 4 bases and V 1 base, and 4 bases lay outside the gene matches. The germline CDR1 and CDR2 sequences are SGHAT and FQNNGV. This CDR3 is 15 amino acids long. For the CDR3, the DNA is TGTGCCAGCAGCTTAGGGACTAGCTTCGCAGATACGCAGTATTTT. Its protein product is CASSLGTSFADTQYF.

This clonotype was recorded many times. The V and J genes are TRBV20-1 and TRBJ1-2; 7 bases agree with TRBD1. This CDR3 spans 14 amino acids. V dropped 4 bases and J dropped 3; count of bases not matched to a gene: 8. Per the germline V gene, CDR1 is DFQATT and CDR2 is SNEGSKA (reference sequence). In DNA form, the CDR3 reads TGCAGTGCTATGTCGACAGGGTCGGACTATGGCTACACCTTC. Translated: CSAMSTGSDYGYTF.

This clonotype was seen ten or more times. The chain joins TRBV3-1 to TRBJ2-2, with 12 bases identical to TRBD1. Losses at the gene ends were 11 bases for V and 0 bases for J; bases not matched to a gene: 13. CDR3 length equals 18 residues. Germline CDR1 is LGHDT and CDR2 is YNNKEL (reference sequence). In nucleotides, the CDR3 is TGTGCCGGTCGCACCGGGACAGGGGGCCCTACGAACACCGGGGAGCTGTTTTTT. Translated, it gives CAGRTGTGGPTNTGELFF.

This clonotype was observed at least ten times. The CDR3 nucleotides read TGTGCCAGCAGCGTAGCAGGGTACTCCTACGAGCAGTACTTC. This sequence encodes CASSVAGYSYEQYF. V and J are TRBV9 and TRBJ2-7, with D perhaps TRBD1 (5 bases). V was shortened by 0 bases and J by 0 bases, with 7 bases between the two germline ends. This CDR3 contains 14 residues. CDR1 is SGDLS and CDR2 is YYNGEE in the germline V gene.

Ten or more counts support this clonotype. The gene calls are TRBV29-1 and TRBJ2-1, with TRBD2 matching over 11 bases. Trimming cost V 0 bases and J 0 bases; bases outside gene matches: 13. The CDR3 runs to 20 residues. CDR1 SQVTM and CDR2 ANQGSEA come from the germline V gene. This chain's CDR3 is CSVEDLLGGGTSGSYNEQFF. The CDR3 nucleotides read TGCAGCGTTGAAGATCTTCTAGGGGGCGGGACTAGCGGCTCCTACAATGAGCAGTTCTTC.

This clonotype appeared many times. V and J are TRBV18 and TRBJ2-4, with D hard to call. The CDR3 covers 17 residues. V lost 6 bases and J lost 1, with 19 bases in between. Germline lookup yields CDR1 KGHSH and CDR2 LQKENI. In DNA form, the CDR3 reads TGTGCCAGCTCTCGCCCTCAGGCGGTACCTGCCAAAAACATTCAGTACTTC. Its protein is CASSRPQAVPAKNIQYF.

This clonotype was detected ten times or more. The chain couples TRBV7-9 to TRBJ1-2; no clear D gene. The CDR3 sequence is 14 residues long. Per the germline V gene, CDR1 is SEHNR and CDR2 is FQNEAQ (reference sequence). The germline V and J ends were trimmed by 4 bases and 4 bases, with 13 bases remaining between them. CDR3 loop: CASSSQLLGYGYTF. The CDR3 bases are TGTGCCAGCAGCTCCCAACTTTTGGGCTATGGCTACACCTTC.

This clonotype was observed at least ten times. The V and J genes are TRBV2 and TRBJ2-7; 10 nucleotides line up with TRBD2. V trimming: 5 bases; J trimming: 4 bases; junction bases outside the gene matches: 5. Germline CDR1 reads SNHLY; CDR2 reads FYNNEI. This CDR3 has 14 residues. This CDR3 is CASSITSGAYEQYF. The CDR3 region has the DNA TGTGCCAGCAGTATAACTAGCGGGGCTTACGAGCAGTACTTC.

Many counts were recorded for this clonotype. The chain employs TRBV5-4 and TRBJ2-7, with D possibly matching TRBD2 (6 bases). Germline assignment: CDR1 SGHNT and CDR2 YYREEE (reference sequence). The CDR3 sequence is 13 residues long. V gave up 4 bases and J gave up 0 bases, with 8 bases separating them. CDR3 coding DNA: TGTGCCAGCAGCACGGGAGCCTCCTACGAGCAGTACTTC. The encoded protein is CASSTGASYEQYF.

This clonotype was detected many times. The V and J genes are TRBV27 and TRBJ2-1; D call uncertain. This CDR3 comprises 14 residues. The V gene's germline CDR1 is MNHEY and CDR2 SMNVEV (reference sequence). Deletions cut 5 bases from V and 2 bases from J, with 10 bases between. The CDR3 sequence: CASSKLGPYNEQFF. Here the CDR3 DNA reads TGTGCCAGCAGTAAGTTAGGGCCCTACAATGAGCAGTTCTTC.

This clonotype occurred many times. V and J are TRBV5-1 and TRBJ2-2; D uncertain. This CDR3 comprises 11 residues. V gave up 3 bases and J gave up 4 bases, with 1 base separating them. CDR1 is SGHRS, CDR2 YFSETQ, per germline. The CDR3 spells CASSSTGELFF. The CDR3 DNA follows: TGCGCCAGCAGCTCCACCGGGGAGCTGTTTTTT.

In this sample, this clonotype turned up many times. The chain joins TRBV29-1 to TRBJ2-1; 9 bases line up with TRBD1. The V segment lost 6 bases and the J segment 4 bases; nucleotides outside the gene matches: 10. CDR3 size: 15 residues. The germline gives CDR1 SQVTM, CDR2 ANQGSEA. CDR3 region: CSVAGTGTVYNEQFF. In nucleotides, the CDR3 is TGCAGCGTAGCCGGGACAGGGACGGTATACAATGAGCAGTTCTTC.

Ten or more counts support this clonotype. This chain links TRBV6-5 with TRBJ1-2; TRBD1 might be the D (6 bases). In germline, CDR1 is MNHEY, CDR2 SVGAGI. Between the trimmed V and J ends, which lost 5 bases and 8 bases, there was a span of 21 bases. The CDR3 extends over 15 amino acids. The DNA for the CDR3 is TGTGCCAGCAGTCGGGACAAGGTACCGCCGGAAGGCTACACCTTC. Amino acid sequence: CASSRDKVPPEGYTF.